This section outlines one T cell receptor beta chain sequence together with its context. Antigen unknown. This entry is derived from a study of cytomegalovirus exposure and HLA in healthy donors. This CDR3 region has 14 residues. With 4 bases clipped from V and 1 base from J, the junction kept 3 bases outside the gene matches. Germline V lookup: CDR1 SEHNR, CDR2 FQNEAQ (reference sequence). Study-level points and caveats: Relative to the roughly 700-donor mean, N-insertions were reportedly fewer in an Asian-associated ancestry cluster in a later analysis.

The study ran its PCR with 60 Vbeta and 13 Jbeta primers. Some clones are missing from TCRdb's copy, which holds only in-frame ones; the method was immunoSEQ multiplex PCR. The profile covers over 150,000 clones, with approximately 80% appearing a single time and 1.3% taken by the ten largest. The TCR comes from a woman in her fifties or sixties in good health and CMV-seronegative. This chain links TRBV7-9 with TRBJ1-1; 7 bases map to TRBD1. The specimen was PBMCs. The CDR3 nucleotides read TGTGCCAGCAGCTCGGGACAGAAGAACACTGAAGCTTTCTTT. Encoded protein: CASSSGQKNTEAFF.